What follows are 23 T cell receptor beta chains derived from one specimen sequenced in a study of response to subunit inactivated influenza vaccine. One entry per CDR3 protein, called by TCRdb with MiXCR from the RT-PCR reads. This table holds hundreds of thousands of distinct CDR3 sequences, 7.6% found once. The material was PBMCs from blood, obtained about 23 months after vaccination. These receptors were taken from a man between 50 and 75 years old who received an inactivated influenza vaccine.

In its sample, this clonotype was seen many times. The gene calls are TRBV12-5 and TRBJ2-3, with D tentatively TRBD2 (6 bases). CDR1 and CDR2 from the germline V gene are LGHNT and FRNRAP. V was clipped by 7 bases and J by 2 bases, with 13 bases between them. CDR3 size: 14 residues. As DNA, the CDR3 is TGTGCTAGTGCCCGGGACTTATCCACAGATACGCAGTATTTT. This translates into CASARDLSTDTQYF.

This clonotype was observed many times. The chain joins TRBV12-3 or TRBV12-4 to TRBJ2-3; D call uncertain. V lost 3 bases, J lost 3 bases, and 7 bases lay in between. CDR3 size: 13 residues. CDR3 bases: TGTGCCAGCAGTTTTGGCCTGACAGATACGCAGTATTTT. Translation: CASSFGLTDTQYF.

This clonotype was picked up a small number of times. The chain employs TRBV12-3 or TRBV12-4 and TRBJ1-1; TRBD1 matches at 7 bases. This CDR3 comprises 13 residues. V dropped 5 bases and J dropped 5; count of bases not matched to a gene: 5. CDR3 sequence: CASSTGDGTEAFF. DNA of the CDR3: TGTGCCAGCAGTACAGGGGATGGGACTGAAGCTTTCTTT.

This clonotype was counted a few times. The genes are TRBV6-2 or TRBV6-3 and TRBJ1-5; D is unresolved. CDR3 length: 19 residues. Trimming removed 0 bases from V and 4 bases from J, with 22 bases in between. In germline, CDR1 is MNHEY, CDR2 SVGEGT. The CDR3 region has the DNA TGTGCCAGCAGTTACTCTGGCAGGCGTACGTCTTACATTAATCAGCCCCAGCATTTT. Translating it yields CASSYSGRRTSYINQPQHF.

This clonotype showed up many times. J is TRBJ1-1 and V is TRBV29-1, with 7 bases matching TRBD1. The V and J ends lost 7 bases and 0 bases, in that order; junction bases with no gene match: 5. The CDR3 is 13 amino acids. CDR1 is SQVTM and CDR2 is ANQGSEA in the germline V gene. In DNA form, the CDR3 reads TGCAGCGCCAGGACAGGTATGAACACTGAAGCTTTCTTT. Its protein product is CSARTGMNTEAFF.

The table lists this clonotype with a few counts. The chain employs TRBV7-9 and TRBJ2-7, with TRBD1 matching 10 bases. The ends lost 3 bases at V and 2 bases at J; junction bases unmatched: 4. This CDR3 region has 15 residues. CDR1 is SEHNR, CDR2 FQNEAQ, per germline (reference sequence). The CDR3, as DNA: TGTGCCAGCAGCTTGCCGGGACAGGGGACCTACGAGCAGTACTTC. Translation gives CASSLPGQGTYEQYF. Based on the CDR3 plus reference TRBV7-9 and TRBJ2-7, the full variable domain is DTGVSQNPRHKITKRGQNVTFRCDPISEHNRLYWYRQTLGQGPEFLTYFQNEAQLEKSRLLSDRFSAERPKGSFSTLEIQRTEQGDSAMYLCASSLPGQGTYEQYFGPGTRLTVT.

This clonotype was observed a few times. The chain couples TRBV20-1 to TRBJ2-7; TRBD2 agrees at 7 bases. The V segment lost 5 bases and the J segment 5 bases; nucleotides outside the gene matches: 15. Per the germline V gene, CDR1 is DFQATT and CDR2 is SNEGSKA (reference sequence). CDR3 length: 15 residues. The CDR3 bases are TGCAGTGCTCAGAGAGCGGCGAGGGCGGGAGACGAGCAGTACTTC. Amino acids: CSAQRAARAGDEQYF.

This clonotype showed up just a few times. This sequence joins TRBV29-1 and TRBJ2-5, with unresolved D. The CDR3 has 12 amino acids. Deletions cut 4 bases from V and 2 bases from J, with 8 bases between. Looked up from germline, CDR1 is SQVTM and CDR2 is ANQGSEA. CDR3 DNA sequence: TGCAGCGTTGTTTGGGGACAAGAGACCCAGTACTTC. The encoded protein is CSVVWGQETQYF.

In this sample, this clonotype turned up a few times. The rearrangement links TRBV4-1 to TRBJ2-2; D call uncertain. Trimming stripped 5 bases from V and 3 bases from J, with 16 bases between. The CDR3 runs to 16 residues. Germline assignment: CDR1 MGHRA and CDR2 YSYEKL. CDR3 sequence (DNA): TGCGCCAGCAGCACTTATACAGAAGAGGACACCGGGGAGCTGTTTTTT. Translating it yields CASSTYTEEDTGELFF.

At least ten counts were recorded for this clonotype. V usage is TRBV2 and J usage is TRBJ2-7; either TRBD1 or TRBD2 may supply D (5 bases each). This CDR3 comprises 14 residues. The germline V and J ends were trimmed by 6 bases and 0 bases, with 12 bases remaining between them. Germline assignment: CDR1 SNHLY and CDR2 FYNNEI. CDR3 loop: CASSRDGSSYEQYF. The CDR3 region has the DNA TGTGCCAGCAGCAGGGACGGATCCTCCTACGAGCAGTACTTC. Variable domain in full (rest from reference TRBV2 and TRBJ2-7): EPEVTQTPSHQVTQMGQEVILRCVPISNHLYFYWYRQILGQKVEFLVSFYNNEISEKSEIFDDQFSVERPDGSNFTLKIRSTKLEDSAMYFCASSRDGSSYEQYFGPGTRLTVT.

This clonotype has just a few counts. The chain joins TRBV25-1 to TRBJ2-7; D is unclear. V shed 6 bases and J shed 2 bases, with 14 bases lying between them. Per the germline V gene, CDR1 is MGHDK and CDR2 is SYGVNS. The CDR3 is made up of 14 amino acids. Here the CDR3 reads CASSYPGPPYEQYF. The CDR3 DNA sequence: TGTGCCAGCAGCTATCCAGGACCCCCCTACGAGCAGTACTTC.

The rearrangement uses TRBV3-1 and TRBJ1-1; maybe TRBD1 (5 bases). The germline V gene has CDR1 LGHDT and CDR2 YNNKEL (reference sequence). CDR3 size: 14 residues. V was pared by 0 bases and J by 11 bases, with 16 bases between. The CDR3 region has the DNA TGTGCCAGCAGCCAAGATGGGGGAGGGAGAAACGCTTTCTTT. Encoded protein: CASSQDGGGRNAFF.

The sample holds many counts of this clonotype. The gene calls are TRBV7-9 and TRBJ2-1; D is undetermined. The CDR3 has 12 amino acids. Trimming took 2 bases from V and 6 from J, leaving 5 bases between them. The germline V gene encodes CDR1 SEHNR and CDR2 FQNEAQ (reference sequence). DNA for the CDR3: TGTGCCAGCAGCTTATCCAGCAATGAGCAGTTCTTC. This translates into CASSLSSNEQFF.

The chain links TRBV5-6 to TRBJ2-3, with no clear D. The CDR3 covers 14 residues. The germline gives CDR1 SGHDT, CDR2 YYEEEE. V was cut by 7 bases and J by 1 base, with 13 bases left in between. CDR3 sequence (DNA): TGTGCCAGCGGCCCCGGGTCTGGCACAGATACGCAGTATTTT. Residues: CASGPGSGTDTQYF.

The J gene is TRBJ1-2, the V gene TRBV7-2; no definite D call. V was cut by 2 bases and J by 5 bases, with 15 bases left in between. CDR3 length: 15 residues. CDR1 SGHTA and CDR2 FQGNSA come from the germline V gene. The CDR3 sequence is CASSLRMVVRYGYTF. The CDR3 nucleotides are TGTGCCAGCAGCTTACGAATGGTGGTTAGGTATGGCTACACCTTC.

This chain uses TRBV4-2 with TRBJ2-1, with D perhaps being TRBD1 or TRBD2 (5 bases each). The germline V and J ends were trimmed by 0 bases and 8 bases, with 11 bases remaining between them. The CDR3 sequence is 14 residues long. Germline V gene lookup returns CDR1 LGHNA and CDR2 YNFKEQ. CDR3 bases: TGTGCCAGCAGCCAAGAGTCGGGGACCGATGAGCAGTTCTTC. It encodes CASSQESGTDEQFF.

There are many counts of this clonotype. J is TRBJ1-4 and V is TRBV4-1, with TRBD1 as a possible D gene (6 bases). This CDR3 is 15 amino acids long. Looked up from germline, CDR1 is MGHRA and CDR2 is YSYEKL. Trimming removed 2 bases at V and 3 bases at J, with 10 bases between. The CDR3 nucleotides read TGCGCCAGCAGCCAACTACAGGGACCTAATGAAAAACTGTTTTTT. Translating it yields CASSQLQGPNEKLFF.

Only a few counts were recorded for this clonotype. The chain is built from TRBV7-8 and TRBJ1-2; tentatively, D is TRBD1 (5 bases). V was cut by 0 bases and J by 2 bases, with 16 bases left in between. The CDR3 extends over 17 amino acids. Germline V gene sequence: CDR1 SGHVS, CDR2 FQNEAQ. The CDR3 DNA follows: TGTGCCAGCAGCTTAGCCAGGGCCCGACCTATCAACTATGGCTACACCTTC. Residues: CASSLARARPINYGYTF. Looking up the rest from reference TRBV7-8 and TRBJ1-2 gives the full variable domain: GAGVSQSPRYKVAKRGQDVALRCDPISGHVSLFWYQQALGQGPEFLTYFQNEAQLDKSGLPSDRFFAERPEGSVSTLKIQRTQQEDSAVYLCASSLARARPINYGYTFGSGTRLTVV.

There are a few counts of this clonotype. The chain employs TRBV20-1 and TRBJ2-5; D ambiguous. This CDR3 is built from 13 residues. Deletions cut 0 bases from V and 3 bases from J, with 8 bases between. CDR1 is DFQATT, CDR2 SNEGSKA, per germline (reference sequence). This chain's CDR3 is CSARDLPKETQYF. CDR3 coding DNA: TGCAGTGCTAGAGATCTACCAAAAGAGACCCAGTACTTC.

This clonotype was observed a few times. V is TRBV29-1 and J is TRBJ2-7; 8 nucleotides agree with TRBD2. CDR3 size: 14 residues. Germline loops: CDR1 SQVTM, CDR2 ANQGSEA. With V trimmed by 6 bases and J by 2 bases, 9 bases remained unmatched. In nucleotides, the CDR3 is TGCAGCGTGGCCAACGGGGGGGGCGCCTACGAGCAGTACTTC. It is translated as CSVANGGGAYEQYF.

This clonotype was picked up many times. The chain is built from TRBV29-1 and TRBJ2-4; D remains unclear. V lost 5 bases, J lost 0 bases, and 8 bases lay in between. The CDR3 runs to 13 residues. Germline values: CDR1 SQVTM, CDR2 ANQGSEA. As DNA, the CDR3 is TGCAGCGTTAGGAGTACAGCCAAAAACATTCAGTACTTC. Translation gives CSVRSTAKNIQYF. Drawing the rest from reference TRBV29-1 and TRBJ2-4, the complete variable domain is SAVISQKPSRDICQRGTSLTIQCQVDSQVTMMFWYRQQPGQSLTLIATANQGSEATYESGFVIDKFPISRPNLTFSTLTVSNMSPEDSSIYLCSVRSTAKNIQYFGAGTRLSVL.

The chain recombines TRBV12-3 or TRBV12-4 with TRBJ1-1, with 8 bases that match TRBD1. This CDR3 is 14 amino acids long. The J segment lost 4 bases and the V segment lost 6 bases, leaving 7 bases of the junction unmatched. CDR3 region: CASSQGARGTEAFF. The CDR3 DNA is TGTGCCAGCAGCCAGGGGGCTCGCGGCACTGAAGCTTTCTTT.

This clonotype was counted a few times. This chain uses TRBV15 with TRBJ1-2; 8 positions match TRBD1. CDR1 and CDR2 from the germline V gene are LNHNV and YYDKDF (reference sequence). V shed 0 bases and J 4 bases; nucleotides not matched to a gene: 4. The CDR3 runs to 15 residues. The CDR3 region is CATSRDGGTGYGYTF. In DNA, the CDR3 is TGTGCCACCAGCAGAGATGGAGGGACAGGCTATGGCTACACCTTC.